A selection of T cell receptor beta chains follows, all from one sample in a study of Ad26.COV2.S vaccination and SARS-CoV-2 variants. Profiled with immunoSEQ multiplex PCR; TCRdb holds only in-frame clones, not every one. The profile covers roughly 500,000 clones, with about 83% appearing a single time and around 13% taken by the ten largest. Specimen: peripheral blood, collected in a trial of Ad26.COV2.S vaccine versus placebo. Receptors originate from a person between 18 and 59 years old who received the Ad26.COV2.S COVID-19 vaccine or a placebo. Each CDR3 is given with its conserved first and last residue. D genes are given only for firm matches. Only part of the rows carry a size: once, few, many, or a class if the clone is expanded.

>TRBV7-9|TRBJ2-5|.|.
CASSSLGRGPQETQYF
TGTGCCAGCAGCTCCCTCGGGCGAGGGCCTCAAGAGACCCAGTACTTC
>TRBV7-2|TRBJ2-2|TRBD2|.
CASSLGTSGRFRELFF
TGTGCCAGCAGCCTTGGGACTAGCGGGAGGTTCAGGGAGCTGTTTTTT
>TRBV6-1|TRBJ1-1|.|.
CASSTGRDTEAFF
TGTGCCAGCAGTACAGGACGTGACACTGAAGCTTTCTTT
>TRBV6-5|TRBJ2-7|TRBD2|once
CASSYRLAGVTDEQYF
TGTGCCAGCAGTTATCGGCTAGCGGGAGTGACTGACGAGCAGTACTTC
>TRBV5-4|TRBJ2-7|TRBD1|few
CASSLGTGRSYEQYF
TGTGCCAGCAGCTTGGGGACAGGGAGATCCTACGAGCAGTACTTC
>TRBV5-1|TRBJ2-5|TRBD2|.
CASSLARGTSGRETQYF
TGCGCCAGCAGCTTGGCTCGAGGGACTAGCGGGAGAGAGACCCAGTACTTC
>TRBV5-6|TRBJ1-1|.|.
CASSYLGSQGNTEAFF
TGTGCCAGCAGCTACCTGGGGAGTCAGGGGAACACTGAAGCTTTCTTT
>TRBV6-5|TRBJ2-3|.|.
CASFQGAPDTQYF
TGTGCCAGCTTTCAGGGAGCCCCAGATACGCAGTATTTT
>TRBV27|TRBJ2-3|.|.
CASSLSPRGTDTQYF
TGTGCCAGCAGTTTATCCCCACGAGGCACAGATACGCAGTATTTT
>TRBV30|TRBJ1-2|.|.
CAWSAGEVGYTF
TGTGCCTGGAGTGCAGGGGAGGTCGGCTACACCTTC
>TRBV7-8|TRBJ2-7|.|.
CASSLGDAAYEQYF
TGTGCCAGCAGCTTAGGTGACGCAGCCTACGAGCAGTACTTC
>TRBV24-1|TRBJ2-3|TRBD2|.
CATSDFPPEAGEGDTQYF
TGTGCCACCAGTGATTTCCCCCCCGAGGCGGGAGAGGGGGATACGCAGTATTTT
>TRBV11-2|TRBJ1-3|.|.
CASSFRDTIYF
TGTGCCAGCAGCTTCCGGGACACCATATATTTT
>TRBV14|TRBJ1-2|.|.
CASSQGGAYGYTF
TGTGCCAGCAGCCAAGGGGGCGCCTATGGCTACACCTTC
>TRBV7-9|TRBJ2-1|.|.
CASSPPLSSSYNEQFF
TGTGCCAGCAGCCCCCCCCTCTCCAGCTCCTACAATGAGCAGTTCTTC
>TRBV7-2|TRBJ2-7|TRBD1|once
CASSADRGSFYEQYF
TGTGCCAGCAGCGCGGACAGGGGGAGTTTCTACGAGCAGTACTTC
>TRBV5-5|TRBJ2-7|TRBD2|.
CASSPLAIGPYEQYF
TGTGCCAGCAGCCCACTAGCGATAGGCCCCTACGAGCAGTACTTC